This note documents a single TCR beta chain sequence. Methods used by the authors: Estimated nucleated cell counts came from reference gene primer amplification. Produced via immunoSEQ multiplex PCR; TCRdb's table is partial and in-frame only. The V and J calls and clone size are taken from that table; D and trimming were inferred from the DNA. The table lists some 110,000 clones, about 89% of them singletons. The data originate from a study of blood T cell repertoires in COVID-19. About the study: Acute-phase and convalescent COVID-19 samples originated in the United States, Italy and Spain. PBMCs, B-cell-depleted T cells, or T cells provided the cDNA or gDNA that made up the material.

Trimming took 8 bases from V and 1 from J; bases not matched to a gene: 1. The length of the CDR3 is 12 residues. The sequencing sample was made of peripheral blood. This receptor was obtained from a man between 35 and 55 years old with acute or convalescent COVID-19. The chain uses TRBV12-3 or TRBV12-4 and TRBJ1-1, with 7 bases matching TRBD1. For the CDR3, the DNA is TGTGCCAGCCGACAGGGGAACACTGAAGCTTTCTTT. The encoded protein is CASRQGNTEAFF.